The 23 T cell receptor beta chains listed next were all sequenced from one sample in a study of tumor and adjacent non-tumor tissue in lung cancer. Three rounds of nested PCR, following a modified ARM-PCR protocol, produced the TCRbeta library. TCRdb re-called the multiplex PCR reads through MiXCR, storing one row per CDR3 protein. The repertoire has 75,000 to 100,000 distinct CDR3 sequences, about 66% of them found once; the top ten carry approximately 20%. The template was RNA from unsorted bulk tissue. Sequenced: lung tumor tissue. The receptor set was obtained from a man aged 55 to 70 with non-small cell lung cancer.

A few counts support this clonotype. The chain carries TRBV5-1 and TRBJ2-1, with TRBD2 matching over 10 bases. The CDR3 sequence is 16 residues long. V trimming: 4 bases; J trimming: 6 bases; junction bases outside the gene matches: 10. Germline V gives CDR1 SGHRS, CDR2 YFSETQ. CDR3 protein: CASSRTSGPSGNEQFF. The CDR3 DNA reads as TGCGCCAGCAGCAGGACTAGCGGCCCCTCGGGCAATGAGCAGTTCTTC.

The chain combines TRBV12-3 or TRBV12-4 with TRBJ2-1, with a possible D match to TRBD1 (5 bases). The CDR3 is made up of 13 amino acids. The V gene lost 4 bases and the J gene lost 8 bases, with 12 bases spanning the gap. For the CDR3, the DNA is TGTGCCAGCAGTTGGACATGTGGTTATGAGCAGTTCTTC. Translating it yields CASSWTCGYEQFF.

Worth noting for this clonotype: Without the conserved terminal phenylalanine or tryptophan, this CDR3 likely stems from a read error. The chain uses TRBV11-2 and TRBJ2-1; D unclear. Trimming pared 1 base from V and 4 bases from J, leaving 5 bases between. Germline V CDR1 and CDR2: SGHAT, FQNNGV. The CDR3 length is 13 residues. In nucleotides, the CDR3 is TGTGCCAGCAGCTTAGCTGAGTACAATGAGCAGTTCCTA. Its protein is CASSLAEYNEQFL.

Remarks on this clonotype: One end of the junction is discordant with germline, which a read error may explain. V usage is TRBV11-3 and J usage is TRBJ1-3; D is unclear. The CDR3 is 17 residues long. Germline loops: CDR1 SGHNT, CDR2 YENEEA. The CDR3 DNA sequence: TGTGCCAGCAGCTTTGCGGTGAACAGACGCTCTAGAAACACCATATATTTT. Translation gives CASSFAVNRRSRNTIYF. Full variable domain (missing parts from reference TRBV11-3 and TRBJ1-3): EAGVVQSPRYKIIEKKQPVAFWCNPISGHNTLYWYLQNLGQGPELLIRYENEEAVDDSQLPKDRFSAERLKGVDSTLKIQPAELGDSAVYLCASSFAVNRRSRNTIYFGEGSWLTVV.

J is TRBJ2-1 and V is TRBV2; 13 nucleotides line up with TRBD2. The CDR3 is made up of 16 amino acids. Germline V gene sequence: CDR1 SNHLY, CDR2 FYNNEI. V was clipped by 5 bases and J by 6 bases; unmatched bases: 7. The CDR3 nucleotides read TGTGCCAGCAGTCAGACTAGCGGGGGGTCCCTCAATGAGCAGTTCTTC. It encodes CASSQTSGGSLNEQFF.

In its sample, this clonotype was seen a few times. Possible read error: a much larger clone is one base away. This chain joins TRBV20-1 and TRBJ1-2; no definite D call. The germline gives CDR1 DFQATT, CDR2 SNEGSKA (reference sequence). The CDR3 runs 13 residues. The CDR3 region has the DNA TGCAATGCTAGAGGTCCGGGCGGCTATGGCTACACCTTC. Translating it yields CNARGPGGYGYTF.

The chain recombines TRBV9 with TRBJ2-4; 8 bases line up with TRBD1. This CDR3 is 16 amino acids long. V was pared by 5 bases and J by 0 bases, with 7 bases of the junction left unmatched. CDR1 is SGDLS, CDR2 YYNGEE, per germline. The CDR3 region is CASSAGQGLAKNIQYF. The CDR3 coding sequence is TGTGCCAGCAGTGCAGGACAGGGATTAGCCAAAAACATTCAGTACTTC.

V and J are TRBV20-1 and TRBJ2-1; 14 bases are a match to TRBD2. The CDR3 totals 18 residues. The V gene end was trimmed by 1 base and the J gene end by 3 bases; junction bases not matched to a gene: 8. Germline V gene data show CDR1 as DFQATT and CDR2 as SNEGSKA (reference sequence). Here the CDR3 DNA reads TGCAGTGCTAGAGCTACGGGACTAGCGGGGGCCTTCTACAATGAGCAGTTCTTC. It yields the protein CSARATGLAGAFYNEQFF.

About this clonotype: It is likely a read error, because the conserved phenylalanine at the end of the CDR3 is missing. The DNA is left out, because the CDR3 cannot be placed on it with certainty; the CDR3 is given as TCRdb lists it. The chain links TRBV6-2 or TRBV6-3 to TRBJ2-1; the DNA was not compared with TRBD1, the D call given in the table. Germline V gives CDR1 MNHEY, CDR2 SVGEGT. The CDR3 adds up to 12 amino acids, both ends counted. CDR3 amino acids: CASCQTGTGLFL.

CDR3 residues: CSATGTSGRTDTQYF. The CDR3 DNA is TGCAGTGCCACCGGGACTAGCGGGAGAACAGATACGCAGTATTTT. J is TRBJ2-3 and V is TRBV20-1; 14 nucleotides align to TRBD2. CDR3 length equals 15 residues. In germline, CDR1 is DFQATT, CDR2 SNEGSKA (reference sequence). V dropped 6 bases and J dropped 3; count of bases not matched to a gene: 5.

A remark on this clonotype: At one end the junction does not follow the germline gene, possibly because of a read error. The chain links TRBV6-1 to TRBJ2-1; unclear D gene. The CDR3 has 13 residues. Per germline, CDR1 MNHNS and CDR2 SASEGT. In DNA form, the CDR3 reads TGTGCCAGCACCCGACACGGGTACAATGAGCAATTCTTC. Translated, it gives CASTRHGYNEQFF.

The V call is TRBV6-2 or TRBV6-3, the J call TRBJ2-1, with 9 bases fitting TRBD2. The CDR3 loop spans 16 amino acids. Germline CDR1 and CDR2: MNHEY and SVGEGT. The trim removed 0 bases at V and 9 bases at J, leaving 9 bases unmatched. CDR3 loop: CASSYSKAGGTSEQFF. Written as DNA, the CDR3 is TGTGCCAGCAGTTACTCGAAAGCGGGAGGTACGAGTGAGCAGTTCTTC.

Concerning this clonotype: A junction boundary mismatches the germline segment, possibly from a read error. The CDR3 DNA sequence: TGTGCCAGCAGTGGCCGAAGTAATTCACCCCTCGACTTT. Amino acid sequence: CASSGRSNSPLDF. The rearrangement uses TRBV6-1 and TRBJ1-6; D uncertain. CDR1 and CDR2 (germline): MNHNS, SASEGT. The CDR3 spans 13 residues.

This clonotype turned up a few times. This may be a read error, as it is one base from a much larger clone. The chain carries TRBV6-6 and TRBJ2-5; TRBD1 might be the D (6 bases). CDR1 is MNHNY and CDR2 is SVGAGI in the germline V gene (reference sequence). The CDR3 length is 14 residues. V lost 6 bases, J lost 2 bases, and 13 bases lay in between. The CDR3 DNA follows: TGTGCCAGCAGCGACAGGATGGTTCAAGAGACCCAGTACTTC. Its protein is CASSDRMVQETQYF.

As for this clonotype: A much larger clonotype is one base distant, so this may be a read error. Here the CDR3 omits its conserved ending phenylalanine or tryptophan, so a read error is the likely source. The gene calls are TRBV20-1 and TRBJ1-4; D might be TRBD1 (5 bases). CDR1 and CDR2 (germline): DFQATT, SNEGSKA (reference sequence). The CDR3 is made up of 16 amino acids. V lost 2 bases and J lost 7, with 20 bases in between. The CDR3 nucleotides read TGCAGTGCTAGACCCTCCTGGGCAGGGAGTACTGAAAAACTGTTTTCT. It yields the protein CSARPSWAGSTEKLFS.

On this clonotype itself: Its ends do not fully match the called genes, so a read error is possible. V is TRBV11-1 and J is TRBJ2-1, with D perhaps matching TRBD1 or TRBD2 (5 bases each). Germline assignment: CDR1 SGHAT and CDR2 FQDESV (reference sequence). This CDR3 is 14 amino acids long. CDR3 sequence reads: CANSLVSGGIEQFF. The DNA of the CDR3 is TGTGCCAACAGCTTAGTCAGTGGGGGAATTGAGCAGTTTTTC.

This chain joins TRBV10-1 and TRBJ2-1; 13 bases match TRBD2. Germline V lookup: CDR1 WNHNN, CDR2 SYGVQD (reference sequence). This CDR3 spans 16 amino acids. With V trimmed by 5 bases and J by 8 bases, 9 bases remained unmatched. CDR3 sequence reads: CASSNGLAGVYDEQFF. CDR3 DNA: TGCGCCAGCAGTAATGGACTAGCGGGGGTTTACGATGAGCAGTTCTTC.

Remarks on this clonotype: Because the CDR3 is missing its conserved closing phenylalanine or tryptophan, this is likely a read error. The J gene is TRBJ1-1, the V gene TRBV10-3; 7 bases align to TRBD1. Germline values: CDR1 ENHRY, CDR2 SYGVKD. This CDR3 is 15 amino acids long. Unmatched junction bases numbered 10, after V lost 6 bases and J lost 3 bases. This CDR3 is CAIRGYNRGDTEAFI. The CDR3 region has the DNA TGTGCCATCAGGGGGTACAACAGGGGTGACACTGAAGCTTTCATT.

On this clonotype: Its ends do not fully match the called genes, so a read error is possible. The chain carries TRBV11-2 and TRBJ2-7, with 8 bases lining up with TRBD1. The length of the CDR3 is 13 residues. Looked up from germline, CDR1 is SGHAT and CDR2 is FQNNGV. The CDR3 protein is CASKRTGTYKQYF. CDR3 sequence (DNA): TGTGCCAGCAAACGGACAGGGACCTACAAGCAATACTTC.

Remarks on this clonotype: A junction boundary mismatches the germline segment, possibly from a read error. This chain joins TRBV14 and TRBJ2-1; 10 bases map to TRBD1. The length of the CDR3 is 17 residues. Per the germline V gene, CDR1 is SGHDN and CDR2 is FVKESK. Written as DNA, the CDR3 is TGTGCCAGTAGCCGACAGGGGGCCCTCCTCTCCTGCAATGAGCAGTTCTTC. Translated, it gives CASSRQGALLSCNEQFF.

This clonotype was seen more than once but under ten times. A much larger clone lies one base from this, so it may be a read error. This sequence joins TRBV4-1 and TRBJ1-1; D possibly corresponds to TRBD1 (5 bases). The V and J ends lost 1 base and 6 bases respectively, with 24 bases between them. Germline V gene lookup returns CDR1 MGHRA and CDR2 YSYEKL. This CDR3 has 18 residues. The CDR3 sequence is CASSQVGLGVVGRAEAFF. The DNA for the CDR3 is TGCGCCAGCAGCCAAGTGGGACTGGGGGTTGTTGGTCGGGCTGAAGCTTTCTTT.

Ten or more counts support this clonotype. The chain employs TRBV12-3 or TRBV12-4 and TRBJ2-5; 9 positions agree with TRBD2. Germline trimming cut 7 bases from V and 4 bases from J; bases unmatched to any gene: 4. This CDR3 comprises 13 residues. CDR3 loop: CASKLAGRETQYF. The CDR3 nucleotides are TGTGCCAGCAAGCTAGCGGGGAGAGAGACCCAGTACTTC.

About this clonotype itself: A much larger clone sits a single nucleotide away, making a read error possible. The V call is TRBV20-1, the J call TRBJ2-5; 11 bases are shared with TRBD2. CDR3 length: 13 amino acids. Germline V gene lookup returns CDR1 DFQATT and CDR2 SNEGSKA (reference sequence). CDR3: CSSIAGGPEAQYF. The CDR3 DNA follows: TGCAGTTCCATAGCGGGGGGGCCAGAGGCCCAGTACTTC.